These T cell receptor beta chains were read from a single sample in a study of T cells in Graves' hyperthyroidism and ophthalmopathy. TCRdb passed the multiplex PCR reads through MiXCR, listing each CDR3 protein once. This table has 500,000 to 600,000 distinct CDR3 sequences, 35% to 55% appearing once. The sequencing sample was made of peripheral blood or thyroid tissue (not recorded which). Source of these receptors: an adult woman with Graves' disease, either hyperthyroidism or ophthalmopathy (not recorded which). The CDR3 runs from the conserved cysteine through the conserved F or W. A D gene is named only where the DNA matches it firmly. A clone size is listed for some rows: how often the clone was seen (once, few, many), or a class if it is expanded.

cdr3_nt: TGTGCCAGCAGCGTAGGGGACGGATCTAACTATGGCTACACCTTC
cdr3_aa: CASSVGDGSNYGYTF
v_call: TRBV9
d_call: -
j_call: TRBJ1-2
clone_size: -

cdr3_nt: TGCGCCAGCAGCCAAGATAGGGAGGCCCAGTACTTC
cdr3_aa: CASSQDREAQYF
v_call: TRBV4-1
d_call: -
j_call: TRBJ2-5
clone_size: -

cdr3_nt: TGCAGTGCCAGGATCGCGATCGACTATGGCTACACCTTC
cdr3_aa: CSARIAIDYGYTF
v_call: TRBV20-1
d_call: -
j_call: TRBJ1-2
clone_size: many

cdr3_nt: TGTGCCAGCAGTTTACAACAGTCCACCTACGAGCATTACTTC
cdr3_aa: CASSLQQSTYEHYF
v_call: TRBV28
d_call: -
j_call: TRBJ2-7
clone_size: -

cdr3_nt: TGCGCCAGCACCTTGGACAGAGTTTACTACGAGCAGTACTTC
cdr3_aa: CASTLDRVYYEQYF
v_call: TRBV10-2
d_call: -
j_call: TRBJ2-7
clone_size: many

cdr3_nt: TGTGCCAGCAGCTTAGGCCGACAGGGATATGGCTACACCTTC
cdr3_aa: CASSLGRQGYGYTF
v_call: TRBV7-2
d_call: TRBD1
j_call: TRBJ1-2
clone_size: -

cdr3_nt: TGTGCCAGCAGTTATTTTGGTTACCGAAGAGGGAACACTGAAGCTTTCTTT
cdr3_aa: CASSYFGYRRGNTEAFF
v_call: TRBV12-3/TRBV12-4
d_call: -
j_call: TRBJ1-1
clone_size: many

cdr3_nt: TGTGCCAGCAGCGAAGCGGGAGTTCGAAATGAGCAGTTCTTC
cdr3_aa: CASSEAGVRNEQFF
v_call: TRBV2
d_call: TRBD2
j_call: TRBJ2-1
clone_size: few

cdr3_nt: TGCAGCGTTCCCTCCACAGATACGCAGTATTTT
cdr3_aa: CSVPSTDTQYF
v_call: TRBV29-1
d_call: -
j_call: TRBJ2-3
clone_size: -

cdr3_nt: TGTGCCACCAGCCCGGGACACGACAATCAGCCCCAGCATTTT
cdr3_aa: CATSPGHDNQPQHF
v_call: TRBV10-3
d_call: -
j_call: TRBJ1-5
clone_size: -

cdr3_nt: TGTGCCACCAGTGATTCGAAAGGGATTTCCTACGAGCAGTACTTC
cdr3_aa: CATSDSKGISYEQYF
v_call: TRBV24-1
d_call: -
j_call: TRBJ2-7
clone_size: -

cdr3_nt: TGTGCCAGCAGCTCGGTAGCGGGAGGGAAGCAGTACTTC
cdr3_aa: CASSSVAGGKQYF
v_call: TRBV11-2
d_call: TRBD2
j_call: TRBJ2-7
clone_size: -

cdr3_nt: TGTGCCAGCAGCGCCGGGACATCCTCTGGCTACACCTTC
cdr3_aa: CASSAGTSSGYTF
v_call: TRBV9
d_call: -
j_call: TRBJ1-2
clone_size: -

cdr3_nt: TGTGCCAGCAGCTTAGGGGGGAGGGCAGGGCACGTCTCTGGGGCCAACGTCCTGACTTTC
cdr3_aa: CASSLGGRAGHVSGANVLTF
v_call: TRBV7-2
d_call: TRBD2
j_call: TRBJ2-6
clone_size: few

cdr3_nt: TGCGCCAGCAGCCGATTTGCGGGACTCATGAACACTGAAGCTTTCTTT
cdr3_aa: CASSRFAGLMNTEAFF
v_call: TRBV4-1
d_call: -
j_call: TRBJ1-1
clone_size: many

cdr3_nt: TGTGCCACCAGCAGTGGGGTGACAGGGAGCTCCTACGAGCAGTACTTC
cdr3_aa: CATSSGVTGSSYEQYF
v_call: TRBV15
d_call: TRBD1
j_call: TRBJ2-7
clone_size: many

cdr3_nt: TGTGCCAGCAGTCCGGTCGGAAGGACCCAGTACTTC
cdr3_aa: CASSPVGRTQYF
v_call: TRBV12-3/TRBV12-4
d_call: -
j_call: TRBJ2-5
clone_size: -

cdr3_nt: TGTGCCAGCAGCTTAAGTTTGTGGGATGAAGCTTTCTTT
cdr3_aa: CASSLSLWDEAFF
v_call: TRBV7-9
d_call: -
j_call: TRBJ1-1
clone_size: few

cdr3_nt: TGTGCCAGCAGCTGGGCTAGCGGGAGTCAGACCCAGTACTTC
cdr3_aa: CASSWASGSQTQYF
v_call: TRBV7-9
d_call: TRBD2
j_call: TRBJ2-5
clone_size: -

cdr3_nt: TGCAGTGCTCCCCCAAATGGACGGTCGAACACTGAAGCTTTCTTT
cdr3_aa: CSAPPNGRSNTEAFF
v_call: TRBV20-1
d_call: -
j_call: TRBJ1-1
clone_size: many

cdr3_nt: TGTGCCAGCAGGGTTCTGGGGGGCAGCACTCAGCCCCAGCATTTT
cdr3_aa: CASRVLGGSTQPQHF
v_call: TRBV6-5
d_call: -
j_call: TRBJ1-5
clone_size: few

cdr3_nt: TGCTGGCGGTCAAGCGAAAGCTACGAGCAGTACTTC
cdr3_aa: CWRSSESYEQYF
v_call: TRBV25-1
d_call: -
j_call: TRBJ2-7
clone_size: -

cdr3_nt: TGTGCCATCAGTGAGTTTAAGGGTTCGAACACTGAAGCTTTCTTT
cdr3_aa: CAISEFKGSNTEAFF
v_call: TRBV10-3
d_call: -
j_call: TRBJ1-1
clone_size: -

cdr3_nt: TGTGCCAGCCGTCACAGTCTGACAGGGAACACCGGGGAGCTGTTTTTT
cdr3_aa: CASRHSLTGNTGELFF
v_call: TRBV7-2
d_call: -
j_call: TRBJ2-2
clone_size: -

cdr3_nt: TGTGCCAGCAGTGCCGACAGCACATACTATGGCTACACCTTC
cdr3_aa: CASSADSTYYGYTF
v_call: TRBV12-3/TRBV12-4
d_call: -
j_call: TRBJ1-2
clone_size: many

cdr3_nt: TGCAGTGCTAGCGCGGGGCACTTGGACACCGGGGAGCTGTTTTTT
cdr3_aa: CSASAGHLDTGELFF
v_call: TRBV20-1
d_call: -
j_call: TRBJ2-2
clone_size: many

cdr3_nt: TGTGCCAGCAGCTTGTGGGGACAGGACCATGAAAAACTGTTTTTT
cdr3_aa: CASSLWGQDHEKLFF
v_call: TRBV5-6
d_call: TRBD1
j_call: TRBJ1-4
clone_size: once

cdr3_nt: TGCGCCAGCAGCCACGGGACTAGCGGTAGGAACACCGGGGAGCTGTTTTTT
cdr3_aa: CASSHGTSGRNTGELFF
v_call: TRBV4-1
d_call: TRBD2
j_call: TRBJ2-2
clone_size: many

cdr3_nt: TGCGCCAGCAGGCGATCCAGACAGGGGGCCGGGGAGCTGTTTTTT
cdr3_aa: CASRRSRQGAGELFF
v_call: TRBV5-1
d_call: TRBD1
j_call: TRBJ2-2
clone_size: -

cdr3_nt: TGCAGCGTTCGAGGGACAGGGGCCTATGGCTACACCTTC
cdr3_aa: CSVRGTGAYGYTF
v_call: TRBV29-1
d_call: TRBD1
j_call: TRBJ1-2
clone_size: -

cdr3_nt: TGTGCCAGTAGTAGGGAGGTTGTGCAGCCCCAGCATTTT
cdr3_aa: CASSREVVQPQHF
v_call: TRBV19
d_call: -
j_call: TRBJ1-5
clone_size: -

cdr3_nt: TGCGCCAGCAGTCTGAGGACAGTGTTTGATGAAAAACTGTTTTTT
cdr3_aa: CASSLRTVFDEKLFF
v_call: TRBV5-1
d_call: -
j_call: TRBJ1-4
clone_size: -

cdr3_nt: TGTGCCATCAGTGAGTCGATGGCAGGGGGCGATGGCTACACCTTC
cdr3_aa: CAISESMAGGDGYTF
v_call: TRBV10-3
d_call: TRBD1
j_call: TRBJ1-2
clone_size: few

cdr3_nt: TGTGCCAGCAGCCCTAGCGGGACCCGTGGCGAGCAGTACTTC
cdr3_aa: CASSPSGTRGEQYF
v_call: TRBV3-1
d_call: TRBD2
j_call: TRBJ2-7
clone_size: -

cdr3_nt: TGTGCCAGCAGCCCAGACCCTAGCGGGAGTTCCTACGAGCAGTACTTC
cdr3_aa: CASSPDPSGSSYEQYF
v_call: TRBV7-2
d_call: TRBD2
j_call: TRBJ2-7
clone_size: -

cdr3_nt: TGTGCCAGCATTCGTGTCTCCGGGGGGACCCAGTACTTC
cdr3_aa: CASIRVSGGTQYF
v_call: TRBV7-8
d_call: -
j_call: TRBJ2-5
clone_size: -

cdr3_nt: TGTGCCAGCAGCTTGGGCTTGGACAGGGGGCAACTTCAGCCCCAGCATTTT
cdr3_aa: CASSLGLDRGQLQPQHF
v_call: TRBV11-2
d_call: TRBD1
j_call: TRBJ1-5
clone_size: -

cdr3_nt: TGTGCCAGCCGGGACGGACCTTACGAGCATTTT
cdr3_aa: CASRDGPYEHF
v_call: TRBV6-1
d_call: -
j_call: TRBJ1-5
clone_size: few

cdr3_nt: TGTGCCAGCAGCCAAGGCCGGGACAGGCGGCGGGAGCAGCCCCAGCATTTT
cdr3_aa: CASSQGRDRRREQPQHF
v_call: TRBV7-8
d_call: TRBD1
j_call: TRBJ1-5
clone_size: -

cdr3_nt: TGTGCCAGCAGTCTAGCCGGGGGGACAGGGGGCACTGAAGCTTTCTTT
cdr3_aa: CASSLAGGTGGTEAFF
v_call: TRBV2
d_call: TRBD1
j_call: TRBJ1-1
clone_size: -

cdr3_nt: TGTGCCAGCAGCATCGCCTCCGGGTCCCCTGGGGCCAACGTCCTGACTTTC
cdr3_aa: CASSIASGSPGANVLTF
v_call: TRBV7-3
d_call: -
j_call: TRBJ2-6
clone_size: -

cdr3_nt: TGTGCCAGCAGTGAATCAGGGGTCACGGGCAAAGCTTTCTTT
cdr3_aa: CASSESGVTGKAFF
v_call: TRBV25-1
d_call: -
j_call: TRBJ1-1
clone_size: -

cdr3_nt: TGTGCCATCGGGACAGGGTTATTT
cdr3_aa: CAIGTGLF
v_call: TRBV10-3
d_call: TRBD1
j_call: TRBJ1-4
clone_size: -

cdr3_nt: TGTGCCAGCAGCTCTGATAGCAATCAGCCCCAGCATTTT
cdr3_aa: CASSSDSNQPQHF
v_call: TRBV7-9
d_call: -
j_call: TRBJ1-5
clone_size: many

cdr3_nt: TGTGCCAGCAGTTCAGTCTTCAGGGGGGAACAAGAGACCCAGTACTTC
cdr3_aa: CASSSVFRGEQETQYF
v_call: TRBV12-3/TRBV12-4
d_call: -
j_call: TRBJ2-5
clone_size: many

cdr3_nt: TGTGCCACCTCCCCGGGAGACAGGGGTGTCGAGCAGTACTTC
cdr3_aa: CATSPGDRGVEQYF
v_call: TRBV9
d_call: TRBD1
j_call: TRBJ2-7
clone_size: many

cdr3_nt: TGCAGCTTGGGTCAGGGCGAGCAGTACTTC
cdr3_aa: CSLGQGEQYF
v_call: TRBV29-1
d_call: -
j_call: TRBJ2-7
clone_size: -

cdr3_nt: TGTGCCTGCAGTGCTAAACCCGGGGTGCGCAATCAGCCCCAGCATTTT
cdr3_aa: CACSAKPGVRNQPQHF
v_call: TRBV9
d_call: -
j_call: TRBJ1-5
clone_size: few